Listed below are T cell receptor beta chains from one sample, sequenced in a study of blood T cells in healthy people across ages. MiXCR, applied by TCRdb to the 5' RACE reads, yields one record per CDR3 protein. This table holds 630,000 or so distinct CDR3 sequences, 25% to 35% found once. The sequenced sample was blood. Source of these receptors: a woman older than 75 in good health. Each CDR3 is given with its conserved first and last residue. The D gene is left open where the match is weak. Expanded clones are given a class, and other clones once, few, many or no size at all.

V	D	size	length	J	DNA	CDR3
TRBV6-2/TRBV6-3	NA	few	15	TRBJ2-7	TGTGCCAGCAGTTTCAGGGTCGGGAGATCCTACGAGCAGTACTTC	CASSFRVGRSYEQYF
TRBV6-1	NA	NA	17	TRBJ1-1	TGTGCCAGCAGAGAGGCCAGGGGCCTTACCCCGAACACTGAAGCTTTCTTT	CASREARGLTPNTEAFF
TRBV6-6	TRBD1	NA	15	TRBJ2-3	TGTGCCAGCAGTCTACAGGGGGCGGAATCAGATACACAGTATTTT	CASSLQGAESDTQYF
TRBV5-1	NA	many	14	TRBJ2-5	TGCGCCAGCAGATCCGGCGGGGCCCAAGAGACCCAGTACTTC	CASRSGGAQETQYF
TRBV20-1	TRBD1	many	14	TRBJ1-4	TGCAGTGCTGTCCCGGGACAGGGAACTGAAAAACTGTTTTTT	CSAVPGQGTEKLFF
TRBV7-8	NA	many	14	TRBJ1-1	TGTGCCAGCAGCTCAGGGCAGGGGTACACTGAAGCTTTCTTT	CASSSGQGYTEAFF
TRBV7-9	NA	many	12	TRBJ2-1	TGTGCCAGCGCAATCTACGCCAATGAGCAGTTCTTC	CASAIYANEQFF
TRBV20-1	TRBD1	NA	14	TRBJ2-7	TGCAGTGCCGAGGCGGGACAGGGCCCATACGAGCAGTACTTC	CSAEAGQGPYEQYF
TRBV20-1	TRBD1	many	13	TRBJ2-7	TGCAGTGCTGATGGACAGGGCTCCTACGAGCAGTACTTC	CSADGQGSYEQYF
TRBV5-6	NA	few	15	TRBJ1-1	TGTGCCAGCAGCATCAGGGCCTTCATGAACACTGAAGCTTTCTTT	CASSIRAFMNTEAFF
TRBV12-3/TRBV12-4	TRBD1	NA	13	TRBJ1-4	TGTGCCGGCAACAGGGGGTTCGGTGAAAAACTGTTTTTT	CAGNRGFGEKLFF
TRBV7-2	TRBD1	NA	15	TRBJ1-4	TGTGCCAGCAGCGAACGGACAGGGTATAACGAAAAACTGTTTTTT	CASSERTGYNEKLFF
TRBV20-1	TRBD1	few	12	TRBJ1-1	TGCAGTGCTAGATACAGGGGAGGTGAAGCTTTCTTT	CSARYRGGEAFF
TRBV10-3	NA	many	14	TRBJ1-1	TGTGCCACTACCCGGGTTCTGGGGAGCACTGAAGCTTTCTTT	CATTRVLGSTEAFF
TRBV28	TRBD1	many	16	TRBJ2-2	TGTGCCAGCAGTTTATATGGGACAGGAGGAACCGGGGAGCTGTTTTTT	CASSLYGTGGTGELFF
TRBV15	TRBD2	many	16	TRBJ2-1	TGTGCCACCAGCAGCTCCAAGGGACTAGCGGGGCATGAGCAGTTCTTC	CATSSSKGLAGHEQFF
TRBV20-1	NA	many	10	TRBJ2-7	TGCAGTACCAGGGGTAACGAGCAGTACTTC	CSTRGNEQYF
TRBV7-3	NA	many	15	TRBJ2-1	TGTGCCAGCAGCTTAAAGGGCAGGGAAAGGAATGAGCAGTTCTTC	CASSLKGRERNEQFF
TRBV7-7	NA	few	13	TRBJ2-3	TGTGCTAGCAGCTTGCTCAAATCAGATACGCAGTATTTT	CASSLLKSDTQYF
TRBV12-3/TRBV12-4	TRBD1	few	17	TRBJ1-5	TGTGCCAGCAGTTTAACCGACAGGGGGCTAGGGAATCAGCCCCAGCATTTT	CASSLTDRGLGNQPQHF
TRBV5-8	NA	NA	15	TRBJ2-1	TGTGCCAGCAGCTTGGAACAGGGTGCCTACAATGAGCAGTTCTTC	CASSLEQGAYNEQFF
TRBV7-9	TRBD1	many	15	TRBJ1-2	TGTGCCAGCAGCTTGGACAGGGGAGGAGATAGGGGCTACACCTTC	CASSLDRGGDRGYTF
TRBV7-9	TRBD2	many	13	TRBJ2-3	TGTGCCAGCAGACTAGCGATGACAGATACGCAGTATTTT	CASRLAMTDTQYF
TRBV2	NA	NA	16	TRBJ1-2	TGTGCCGGCAGTGAGGGCGACGCCCAAGCTAACTATGGCTACACCTTC	CAGSEGDAQANYGYTF
TRBV5-1	NA	few	13	TRBJ1-1	TGCGCCAGCAGCTGGACGGGCGGCCTTGAAGCTTTCTTT	CASSWTGGLEAFF
TRBV5-1	NA	few	16	TRBJ2-7	TGCGCCAGCAGCCCGCGGACGACGGGGAGCTCCTACGAGCAGTACTTC	CASSPRTTGSSYEQYF
TRBV5-1	TRBD2	many	17	TRBJ2-5	TGCGCCAGCAGCTTGGGGGGCAGCGGGGGCCCCCAAGAGACCCAGTACTTC	CASSLGGSGGPQETQYF
TRBV12-3/TRBV12-4	NA	NA	15	TRBJ2-2	TGTGCCAGCAGTTACAGGGCGAAGTACACCGGGGAGCTGTTTTTT	CASSYRAKYTGELFF
TRBV5-1	NA	NA	15	TRBJ2-3	TGCGCCAGCAGCATAGAGGACATACGCACAGATACGCAGTATTTT	CASSIEDIRTDTQYF
TRBV7-8	TRBD2	few	16	TRBJ2-5	TGTGCCAGCAGCTTAGTAGCGGGGGAGGGACAAGAGACCCAGTACTTC	CASSLVAGEGQETQYF
TRBV11-2	NA	once	16	TRBJ2-3	TGTGCCAGCAGCTTAATAATGGGACTGGGGGGAGATGCGCAGTATTTT	CASSLIMGLGGDAQYF
TRBV29-1	TRBD1	NA	13	TRBJ2-1	TGCAGCGGATACAGGGGGCAACCCAATGAGCAGTTCTTC	CSGYRGQPNEQFF
TRBV7-7	TRBD1	NA	15	TRBJ2-5	TGTGCCAGCAGCCCACAGGGGGCGATCTGGGAGACCCAGTACTTC	CASSPQGAIWETQYF
TRBV11-2	NA	many	16	TRBJ2-1	TGTGCCAGCAGCTTAGGGGTTTTGGGCCCCTACAATGAGCAGTTCTTC	CASSLGVLGPYNEQFF
TRBV12-1	NA	many	13	TRBJ1-6	TGTGCCAGCAGCACCTCGGTCCCCCCTACCCTCCACTTT	CASSTSVPPTLHF
TRBV19	TRBD2	few	16	TRBJ2-1	TGTGCCAGTAGTATCGTATTTGCGGGGGGTAAGAATGAGCAGTTCTTC	CASSIVFAGGKNEQFF
TRBV6-5	TRBD1	NA	15	TRBJ1-2	TGTGCCAGCAGCCTAACAACCGGGACAGGGGGTGGCTACACCTTC	CASSLTTGTGGGYTF
TRBV7-2	NA	many	14	TRBJ2-5	TGTGCCAGCAGCTTAGAATCGTTTAGAGAGACCCAGTACTTC	CASSLESFRETQYF
TRBV20-1	NA	NA	14	TRBJ2-7	TGCAGTGCCGAGCCGACGGATAACTCCTACGAGCAGTACTTC	CSAEPTDNSYEQYF
TRBV6-6	NA	many	15	TRBJ2-3	TGTGCCAGCAGTGGCTGGGGGGAGAACACAGATACGCAGTATTTT	CASSGWGENTDTQYF
TRBV20-1	NA	many	16	TRBJ2-5	TGCAGTGCCGGAGGGGGGTTGGGGACAGTTCAAGAGACCCAGTACTTC	CSAGGGLGTVQETQYF
TRBV3-1	NA	NA	15	TRBJ1-6	TGTGCCAGCAGCCAAGACGGTCGCCCCAACTCACCCCTCCACTTT	CASSQDGRPNSPLHF
TRBV11-2	NA	once	15	TRBJ2-7	TGTGCCAGCAGCTTAGATTACGGCAGGACCTACGAGCAGTACTTC	CASSLDYGRTYEQYF
TRBV2	NA	NA	15	TRBJ2-3	TGTGCCAGCAGATTGCGGGACTCATCCACAGATACGCAGTATTTT	CASRLRDSSTDTQYF
TRBV29-1	TRBD1	NA	12	TRBJ2-1	TGCAGCGTTGAACTACAGGGGGTTGAGCAGTTCTTC	CSVELQGVEQFF